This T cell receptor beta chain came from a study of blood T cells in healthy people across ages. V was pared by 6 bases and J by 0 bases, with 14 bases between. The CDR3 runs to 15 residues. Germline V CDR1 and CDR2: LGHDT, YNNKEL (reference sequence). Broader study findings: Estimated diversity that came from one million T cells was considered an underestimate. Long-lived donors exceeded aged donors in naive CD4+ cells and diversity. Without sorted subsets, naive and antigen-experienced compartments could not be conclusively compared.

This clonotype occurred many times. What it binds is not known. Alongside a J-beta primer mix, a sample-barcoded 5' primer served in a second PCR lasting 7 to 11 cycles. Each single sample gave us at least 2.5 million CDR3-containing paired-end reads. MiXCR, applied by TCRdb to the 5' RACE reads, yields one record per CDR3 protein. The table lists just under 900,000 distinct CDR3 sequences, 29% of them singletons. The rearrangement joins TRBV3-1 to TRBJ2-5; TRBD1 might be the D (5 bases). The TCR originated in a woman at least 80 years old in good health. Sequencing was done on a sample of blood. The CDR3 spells CASSATVMYQETQYF. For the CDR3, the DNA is TGTGCCAGCAGTGCGACAGTGATGTACCAAGAGACCCAGTACTTC.